This is a list of T cell receptor beta chains from one sample in a study of blood T cell repertoires in COVID-19. TCRdb keeps only in-frame clones here, not all; method: immunoSEQ multiplex PCR. The sample gives roughly 200,000 clones, around 85% of which show up once; about 14% is in the top ten. The sample comprised peripheral blood. Source of these receptors: a man aged 45 to 65 who had recovered from COVID-19. Both conserved end residues are part of each CDR3. D genes are given only for firm matches. A row's size may be missing; if present it is once, few, many or a size class.

d_gene	abundance	v_gene	j_gene	CDR3aa	CDR3nt
.	.	TRBV7-3	TRBJ2-1	CASSPRFGEQFF	TGTGCCAGCAGCCCTCGGTTTGGTGAGCAGTTCTTC
TRBD2	.	TRBV3-1/TRBV3-2	TRBJ2-7	CASAYSGISSYEQYF	TGTGCCAGCGCCTATAGCGGGATTAGCTCCTACGAGCAGTACTTC
.	.	TRBV6-5	TRBJ2-1	CASSRGLDLGEQFF	TGTGCCAGCAGCCGGGGACTCGACTTAGGCGAGCAGTTCTTC
.	few	TRBV25-1	TRBJ1-1	CASSLRRAVNTEAFF	TGTGCCAGCAGTCTTCGCAGGGCCGTGAACACTGAAGCTTTCTTT
.	.	TRBV4-2	TRBJ2-1	CASSQVGGSYNEQFF	TGTGCCAGCAGCCAAGTCGGGGGCTCCTACAATGAGCAGTTCTTC
TRBD1	once	TRBV7-3	TRBJ1-1	CASSRQGSTEAFF	TGTGCCAGCAGCCGACAGGGTTCGACTGAAGCTTTCTTT
.	many	TRBV7-8	TRBJ1-5	CASSLGGGSQHF	TGTGCCAGCAGCTTAGGAGGGGGAAGCCAGCATTTT
TRBD1	.	TRBV5-8	TRBJ1-5	CASSFGTGGFNQPQHF	TGTGCCAGCAGCTTTGGGACAGGGGGGTTCAATCAGCCCCAGCATTTT
.	.	TRBV16	TRBJ1-4	CASSLELDRKQF	TGTGCCAGCAGCCTCGAACTTGACCGAAAACAGTTT
TRBD2	.	TRBV20-1	TRBJ2-3	CSASPLLAGVSDTQYF	TGCAGTGCTAGTCCCCTACTAGCGGGAGTATCAGATACGCAGTATTTT
.	.	TRBV10-2	TRBJ2-7	CASRDLTSSYEQYF	TGCGCCAGCAGGGACTTGACTAGCTCCTACGAGCAGTACTTC
TRBD1	few	TRBV7-8	TRBJ2-2	CASCKLGTGGDTVLPELFF	TGTGCCAGCTGCAAACTCGGGACAGGGGGTGATACCGTTCTGCCGGAGCTGTTTTTT
.	.	TRBV2	TRBJ2-5	CASSELREVRETQYF	TGTGCCAGCAGTGAGCTCAGGGAGGTGAGGGAGACCCAGTACTTC
.	.	TRBV11-2	TRBJ2-7	CASSRQAGSGSYEQYF	TGTGCCAGCAGCCGACAAGCCGGGAGCGGATCCTACGAGCAGTACTTC
.	.	TRBV19	TRBJ1-3	CASSTGTGPGYTIYF	TGTGCCAGTAGTACCGGGACTGGGCCGGGGTACACCATATATTTT
.	.	TRBV6-2/TRBV6-3	TRBJ1-2	CASSYSSGRVDYGYTF	TGTGCCAGCAGTTACTCGAGTGGCAGGGTGGACTATGGCTACACCTTC
TRBD2	.	TRBV19	TRBJ2-2	CASTPGTISTGELFF	TGTGCCAGTACCCCGGGGACTATATCCACCGGGGAGCTGTTTTTT
.	.	TRBV28	TRBJ1-5	CASTGSNQPQHF	TGTGCAAGTACAGGAAGCAATCAGCCCCAGCATTTT
TRBD1	many	TRBV5-4	TRBJ1-2	CASSPLDRGHGYTF	TGTGCCAGCAGCCCCTTAGACAGGGGGCATGGCTACACCTTC
TRBD1	.	TRBV7-8	TRBJ1-3	CASSLGGPGGSGNTIYF	TGTGCCAGCAGCTTAGGCGGTCCAGGGGGCTCTGGAAACACCATATATTTT
TRBD1	.	TRBV3-1/TRBV3-2	TRBJ2-3	CASSHPRGQWEWGTDTQYF	TGTGCCAGCAGCCATCCCAGGGGGCAGTGGGAGTGGGGCACAGATACGCAGTATTTT
.	.	TRBV5-1	TRBJ2-3	CASSALLGTDTQYF	TGCGCCAGCAGCGCGCTACTGGGCACAGATACGCAGTATTTT
.	few	TRBV3-1/TRBV3-2	TRBJ2-2	CASSHTSPGELFF	TGTGCCAGCAGCCACACTTCTCCCGGGGAGCTGTTTTTT
TRBD1	.	TRBV6-5	TRBJ2-3	CASSSGTGFSDTQYF	TGTGCCAGCAGTTCGGGGACAGGGTTTTCAGATACGCAGTATTTT
TRBD1	.	TRBV9	TRBJ1-5	CASSVGRTGILWRNQPQHF	TGTGCCAGCAGCGTAGGGAGGACAGGGATCCTGTGGCGCAATCAGCCCCAGCATTTT